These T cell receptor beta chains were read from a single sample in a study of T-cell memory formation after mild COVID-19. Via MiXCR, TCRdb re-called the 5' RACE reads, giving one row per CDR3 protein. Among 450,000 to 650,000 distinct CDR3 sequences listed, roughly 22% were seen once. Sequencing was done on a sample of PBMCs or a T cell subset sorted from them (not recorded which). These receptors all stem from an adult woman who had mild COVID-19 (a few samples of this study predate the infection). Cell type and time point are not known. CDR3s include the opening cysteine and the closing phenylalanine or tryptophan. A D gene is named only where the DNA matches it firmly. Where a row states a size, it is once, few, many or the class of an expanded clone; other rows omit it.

CSARGGADTEAFF,TGCAGTGCTAGGGGGGGCGCCGACACTGAAGCTTTCTTT,TRBJ1-1,.,TRBV20-1,.
CASLHYGGATDTQYF,TGTGCCAGCCTTCATTATGGCGGGGCCACAGATACGCAGTATTTT,TRBJ2-3,.,TRBV6-2/TRBV6-3,.
CASSYRDRDTGELFF,TGTGCCAGCAGTTATAGGGATAGGGACACCGGGGAGCTGTTTTTT,TRBJ2-2,.,TRBV6-7,.
CASSKRDRGISYEQYF,TGTGCCAGTAGTAAACGGGACAGGGGAATCTCCTACGAGCAGTACTTC,TRBJ2-7,TRBD1,TRBV19,.
CASSLGGLWSF,TGTGCCAGCAGTTTAGGAGGCCTATGGTCCTTC,TRBJ2-5,.,TRBV12-3/TRBV12-4,.
CASRLFQGSTDTQYF,TGTGCCAGCAGGCTTTTCCAAGGGTCCACAGATACGCAGTATTTT,TRBJ2-3,.,TRBV2,.
CAWVGTSGFNEQFF,TGTGCCTGGGTAGGGACTAGCGGCTTCAATGAGCAGTTCTTC,TRBJ2-1,TRBD2,TRBV30,once
CATSDMDSYDNEQFF,TGTGCCACCAGTGATATGGACAGTTATGACAATGAGCAGTTCTTC,TRBJ2-1,.,TRBV24-1,.
CASSQAIEQFF,TGTGCCAGCAGCCAAGCGATTGAGCAGTTCTTC,TRBJ2-1,.,TRBV14,few
CASSYTQGSRRDEQFF,TGTGCCAGCAGCTATACACAGGGTTCGAGGAGGGATGAGCAGTTCTTC,TRBJ2-1,.,TRBV7-6,.
CSVEEGRGEQETQYF,TGCAGCGTCGAGGAGGGCAGGGGAGAACAAGAGACCCAGTACTTC,TRBJ2-5,.,TRBV29-1,.
CASSYRLGLAYEQYF,TGTGCCAGCAGTTACCGCCTGGGACTAGCCTACGAGCAGTACTTC,TRBJ2-7,TRBD2,TRBV6-5,many
CARTPGTEESGELFF,TGTGCCCGAACACCCGGGACAGAGGAGTCCGGGGAGCTGTTTTTT,TRBJ2-2,TRBD1,TRBV30,few
CASSIGPGYEQYF,TGTGCCAGCAGTATCGGGCCCGGCTACGAGCAGTACTTC,TRBJ2-7,.,TRBV27,few
CATRDRDWDNQPQHF,TGTGCCACCCGGGACAGGGACTGGGACAATCAGCCCCAGCATTTT,TRBJ1-5,TRBD1,TRBV6-6,few
CASSLSPEVNTEAFF,TGTGCCAGCAGCTTATCCCCCGAGGTGAACACTGAAGCTTTCTTT,TRBJ1-1,.,TRBV7-2,.
CASSPGQVSGANVLTF,TGTGCCAGCAGTCCGGGACAGGTCTCTGGGGCCAACGTCCTGACTTTC,TRBJ2-6,TRBD1,TRBV6-5,few
CASSLEPVQETQYF,TGTGCCAGCAGCTTAGAGCCAGTTCAAGAGACCCAGTACTTC,TRBJ2-5,.,TRBV7-2,few
CSVFGTSGSNYHEQYF,TGCAGCGTTTTCGGGACTAGCGGAAGTAATTATCACGAGCAGTACTTC,TRBJ2-7,TRBD2,TRBV29-1,few
CASSGNEETQYF,TGTGCCAGCAGCGGGAACGAGGAGACCCAGTACTTC,TRBJ2-5,.,TRBV12-3/TRBV12-4,.
CASSPNKQGGRMNTEAFF,TGTGCCAGCAGCCCTAATAAACAGGGGGGCCGCATGAACACTGAAGCTTTCTTT,TRBJ1-1,TRBD1,TRBV5-5,few
CASSLGLAGPKQETQYF,TGCGCCAGCAGCTTGGGACTAGCGGGGCCGAAACAAGAGACCCAGTACTTC,TRBJ2-5,TRBD2,TRBV5-1,.
CASSFAHAWDTEAFF,TGTGCCAGCAGCTTTGCCCATGCGTGGGACACTGAAGCTTTCTTT,TRBJ1-1,.,TRBV5-6,few
CASSHDRAAYEQYF,TGTGCCAGCAGCCACGACAGGGCTGCCTACGAGCAGTACTTC,TRBJ2-7,TRBD1,TRBV6-2/TRBV6-3,few
CASSHGTSGRNEQFF,TGTGCCAGCAGCCACGGGACTAGTGGCCGCAATGAGCAGTTCTTC,TRBJ2-1,TRBD2,TRBV5-6,.
CASSLVSGDYEQYF,TGCGCCAGCAGCTTGGTTAGCGGGGATTACGAGCAGTACTTC,TRBJ2-7,TRBD2,TRBV5-1,.
CASSATSQLGTDTQYF,TGTGCCAGCAGCGCAACCTCCCAATTGGGCACAGATACGCAGTATTTT,TRBJ2-3,.,TRBV9,few
CATRTSASTDTQYF,TGTGCCACCAGGACTAGCGCGAGCACAGATACGCAGTATTTT,TRBJ2-3,TRBD2,TRBV24-1,.
CSARRRQGNNSPLHF,TGCAGTGCTAGGAGAAGACAGGGAAATAATTCACCCCTCCACTTT,TRBJ1-6,TRBD1,TRBV20-1,few